This T cell receptor (beta chain) was found in a study of shared clonotypes between healthy human individuals. Findings of the study overall: An effect of sequencing depth on clonotype sharing among donors was expected.

Running of the assay took place at deep level. Sequencing used immunoSEQ multiplex PCR; TCRdb keeps in-frame clones, though not all of them. The data contain millions of clones, approximately 95% of them seen just once; the ten biggest clones take up roughly 0.13%. The CDR3 covers 13 residues. Germline assignment: CDR1 GTSNPN and CDR2 SVGIG (reference sequence). On this clone itself: Its specificity is unknown.

The TCR was taken from a man younger than 35 in good health. The genes are TRBV30 and TRBJ2-5, with 7 bases that match TRBD1. TRBJ2-7 explains the end of the DNA better; the J call may be wrong. Source material: naive CD4+ T cells sorted from blood. Subset: CD45RA+ positively selected. CDR3 residues: CAWRGRGIYEQYF. CDR3 DNA sequence: TGTGCCTGGAGGGGCAGGGGGATCTACGAGCAGTACTTC.